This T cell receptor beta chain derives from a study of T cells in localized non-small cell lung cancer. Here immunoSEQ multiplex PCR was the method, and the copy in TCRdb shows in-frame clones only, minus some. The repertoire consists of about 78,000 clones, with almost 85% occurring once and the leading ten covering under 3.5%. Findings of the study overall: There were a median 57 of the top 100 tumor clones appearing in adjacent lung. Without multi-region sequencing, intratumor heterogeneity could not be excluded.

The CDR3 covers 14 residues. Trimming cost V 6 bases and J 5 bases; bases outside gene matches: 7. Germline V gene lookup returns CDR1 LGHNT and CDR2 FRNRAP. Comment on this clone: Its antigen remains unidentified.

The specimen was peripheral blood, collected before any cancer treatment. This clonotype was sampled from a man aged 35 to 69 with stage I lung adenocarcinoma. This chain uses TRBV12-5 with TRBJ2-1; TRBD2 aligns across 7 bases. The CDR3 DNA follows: TGTGCTAGTGGACGGGATCTAGCGGACAATGAGCAGTTCTTC. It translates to CASGRDLADNEQFF. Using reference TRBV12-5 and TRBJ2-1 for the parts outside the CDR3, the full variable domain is DARVTQTPRHKVTEMGQEVTMRCQPILGHNTVFWYRQTMMQGLELLAYFRNRAPLDDSGMPKDRFSAEMPDATLATLKIQPSEPRDSAVYFCASGRDLADNEQFFGPGTRLTVL.